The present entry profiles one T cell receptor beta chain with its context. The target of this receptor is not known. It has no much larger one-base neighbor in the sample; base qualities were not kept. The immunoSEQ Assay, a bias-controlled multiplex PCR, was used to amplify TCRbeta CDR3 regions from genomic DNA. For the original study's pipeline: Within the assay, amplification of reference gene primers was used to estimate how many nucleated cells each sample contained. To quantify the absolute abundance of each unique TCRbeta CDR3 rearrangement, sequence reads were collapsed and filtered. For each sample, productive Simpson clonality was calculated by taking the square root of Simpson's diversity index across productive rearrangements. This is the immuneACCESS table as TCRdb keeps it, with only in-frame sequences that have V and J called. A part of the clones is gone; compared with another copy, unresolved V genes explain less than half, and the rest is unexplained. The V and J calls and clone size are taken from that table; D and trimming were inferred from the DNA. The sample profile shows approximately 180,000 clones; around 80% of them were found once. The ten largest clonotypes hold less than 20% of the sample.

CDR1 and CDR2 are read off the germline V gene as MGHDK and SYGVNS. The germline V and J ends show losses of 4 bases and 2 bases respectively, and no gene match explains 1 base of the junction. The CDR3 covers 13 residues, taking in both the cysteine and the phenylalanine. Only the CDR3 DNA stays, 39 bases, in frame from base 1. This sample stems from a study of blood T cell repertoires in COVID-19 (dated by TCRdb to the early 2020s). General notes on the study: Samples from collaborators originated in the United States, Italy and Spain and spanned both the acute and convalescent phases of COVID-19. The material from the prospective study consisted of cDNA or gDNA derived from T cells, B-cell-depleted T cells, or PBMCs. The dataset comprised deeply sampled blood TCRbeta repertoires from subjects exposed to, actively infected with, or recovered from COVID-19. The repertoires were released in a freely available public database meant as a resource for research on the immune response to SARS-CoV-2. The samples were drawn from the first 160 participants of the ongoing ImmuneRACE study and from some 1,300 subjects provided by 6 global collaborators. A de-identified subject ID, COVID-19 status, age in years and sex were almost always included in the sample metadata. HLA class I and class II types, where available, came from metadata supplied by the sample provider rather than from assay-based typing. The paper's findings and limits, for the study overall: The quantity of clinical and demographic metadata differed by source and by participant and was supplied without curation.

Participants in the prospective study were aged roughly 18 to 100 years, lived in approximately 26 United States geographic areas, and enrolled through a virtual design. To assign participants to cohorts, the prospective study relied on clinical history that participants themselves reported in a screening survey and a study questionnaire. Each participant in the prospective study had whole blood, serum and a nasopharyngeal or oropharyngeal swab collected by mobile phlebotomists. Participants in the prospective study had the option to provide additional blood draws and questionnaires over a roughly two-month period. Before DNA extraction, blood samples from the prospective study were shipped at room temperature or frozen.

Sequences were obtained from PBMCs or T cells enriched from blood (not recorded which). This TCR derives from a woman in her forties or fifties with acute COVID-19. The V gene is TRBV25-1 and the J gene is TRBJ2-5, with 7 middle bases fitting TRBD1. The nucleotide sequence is TGTGCCAGCAGTGCCAGGGGGCAAGAGACCCAGTACTTC. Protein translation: CASSARGQETQYF.